These T cell receptor beta chains were read from a single sample in a study of cytomegalovirus exposure and HLA in healthy donors. The assay was immunoSEQ multiplex PCR, and TCRdb's table has in-frame clones only and misses some. This table holds some 200,000 clones, more than 65% found once. The sequenced sample consisted of PBMCs. The receptors derive from a man aged 45-60 years in good health and CMV-seronegative. Each CDR3 is given without its conserved first and last residue.

>TRBJ1-6|TRBV9
ASSVDPTGESPLH
>TRBJ2-3|TRBV4-3
ASSQEVRAGGFTDTQY
>TRBJ1-1|TRBV2
ASSGTGGDSLGTEAF
>TRBJ1-2|TRBV9
ASSVGQGDGYT
>TRBJ1-2|TRBV7-8
ASSFEGVGYT
>TRBJ2-7|TRBV7-9
SSTLVGLSYEQY
>TRBJ1-2|TRBV6-5
ASRSYQVVGYT
>TRBJ1-1|TRBV5-4
ASSSLGSNTEAF
>TRBJ2-5|TRBV28
ASSLWTGSIQETQY
>TRBJ2-5|TRBV5-1
ASSSPSSGGPKETQY
>TRBJ2-3|TRBV19
ASKEGAASGGALDTQY
>TRBJ2-5|TRBV4-1
ASSRIAGGQETQY
>TRBJ2-7|TRBV6-1
ASSLQTGAYEQY
>TRBJ1-3|TRBV19
ASTVSSGNTIY
>TRBJ1-4|TRBV2
ASSEASQGLGYNEKLF
>TRBJ2-5|TRBV7-9
ASSFRGETQY
>TRBJ1-4|TRBV5-6
ASSLQGINEKLF
>TRBJ1-5|TRBV4-1
ASSQEDWSQPQH
>TRBJ1-5|TRBV5-5
ASSPTGNQPQH
>TRBJ2-7|TRBV4-1
ASSRRDGSYEQY
>TRBJ2-2|TRBV9
ASSTRPGLAVRRGTGELF
>TRBJ1-4|TRBV6-5
ASRKTGSNEKLF
>TRBJ2-1|TRBV19
ASRLAGGTYNEQF
>TRBJ1-1|TRBV7-6
ASSPGGRNTEAF
>TRBJ2-3|TRBV18
ASSPYSDTQY
>TRBJ1-6|TRBV5-6
ASSLVSYNSPLH
>TRBJ2-2|TRBV7-6
ASRSVGQRRNTGELF
>TRBJ2-1|TRBV5-1
ASSPDLTSYNEQF
>TRBJ1-2|TRBV2
ASVGERRGRGYT
>TRBJ1-2|TRBV6-5
ASSPGTLNYGYT
>TRBJ1-1|TRBV18
ASSPQGGEAF
>TRBJ2-7|TRBV4-3
ASSQGTTGDEQY
>TRBJ1-1|TRBV7-6
ASSFPLSGGNTEAF
>TRBJ1-2|TRBV5-4
ASSQSTLDRNGYT
>TRBJ2-2|TRBV4-3
ASSQDNTGELF
>TRBJ1-6|TRBV4-3
ASSQGAGRFNSPLH
>TRBJ1-1|TRBV18
ASSPRAMNTEAF
>TRBJ2-2|TRBV2
ASRSAGTSAGELF
>TRBJ2-5|TRBV19
ASSMGAQETQY
>TRBJ1-4|TRBV7-9
ASSYIAGDSEKLF
>TRBJ2-3|TRBV7-9
ASSPHRTVLGTDTQY
>TRBJ2-3|TRBV11-2
ASTRSGGAPDTQY
>TRBJ2-2|TRBV10-1
ASSDTAPGGELF
>TRBJ2-3|TRBV5-6
ASSPVAGRSGTDTQY
>TRBJ2-7|TRBV29-1
SVEGDSYEQY
>TRBJ1-3|TRBV19
ASRNQGFGNTIY
>TRBJ2-7|TRBV7-2
ASSLGGLRYEQY
>TRBJ2-1|TRBV10-3
AITTGDNEQF
>TRBJ2-3|TRBV18
ASSPLRADTQY